Listed below are T cell receptor beta chains from one sample, sequenced in a study of Graves' ophthalmopathy and Graves' hyperthyroidism. TCRdb re-called the multiplex PCR reads with MiXCR, one entry per CDR3 protein. The sample shows about 740,000 distinct CDR3 sequences, roughly two fifths of them seen only once. The sequencing input was peripheral blood. The receptors were gathered from an adult man with Graves' ophthalmopathy. The CDR3 runs from the conserved cysteine through the conserved F or W. D genes are given only for firm matches. Not every row has a clone size; where given, it reads once, few, many or a size class.

j_call: TRBJ2-5
v_call: TRBV7-2
d_call: TRBD1
clone_size: .
cdr3_aa: CASSPRTGPQETQYF
cdr3_nt: TGCGCCAGCAGCCCGAGGACAGGGCCGCAAGAGACCCAGTACTTC

j_call: TRBJ1-6
v_call: TRBV25-1
d_call: .
clone_size: once
cdr3_aa: CASSEGARAYSPLHF
cdr3_nt: TGTGCCAGCAGTGAAGGGGCGAGGGCTTATTCACCCCTCCACTTT

j_call: TRBJ1-5
v_call: TRBV20-1
d_call: .
clone_size: few
cdr3_aa: CSVKGPGPNQPQHF
cdr3_nt: TGCAGTGTTAAAGGGCCAGGCCCAAATCAGCCCCAGCATTTT

j_call: TRBJ2-2
v_call: TRBV7-2
d_call: .
clone_size: .
cdr3_aa: CASSFRTSGELFF
cdr3_nt: TGTGCCAGCAGCTTTCGAACATCCGGGGAGCTGTTTTTT

j_call: TRBJ1-4
v_call: TRBV7-9
d_call: TRBD1
clone_size: few
cdr3_aa: CASSLAVGQVEKLFF
cdr3_nt: TGTGCCAGCAGCTTAGCAGTGGGACAGGTGGAAAAACTGTTTTTT

j_call: TRBJ1-2
v_call: TRBV7-8
d_call: .
clone_size: few
cdr3_aa: CASSLWGGGGYTF
cdr3_nt: TGTGCCAGCAGCTTATGGGGGGGCGGTGGCTACACCTTC

j_call: TRBJ1-6
v_call: TRBV7-9
d_call: TRBD1
clone_size: .
cdr3_aa: CASSTPGQGGSPLHF
cdr3_nt: TGTGCCAGCAGCACCCCGGGACAGGGGGGTTCACCCCTCCACTTT

j_call: TRBJ1-3
v_call: TRBV29-1
d_call: TRBD1
clone_size: few
cdr3_aa: CSVGGQGTGNTIYF
cdr3_nt: TGCAGCGTTGGCGGACAGGGCACTGGAAACACCATATATTTT

j_call: TRBJ1-6
v_call: TRBV6-1
d_call: TRBD1
clone_size: many
cdr3_aa: CASSGTGGINSPLHF
cdr3_nt: TGTGCCAGCAGTGGGACAGGGGGCATTAATTCACCCCTCCACTTT

j_call: TRBJ1-6
v_call: TRBV2
d_call: TRBD1
clone_size: many
cdr3_aa: CASSDPGTGQSGSPLHF
cdr3_nt: TGTGCCAGCAGTGATCCCGGGACAGGGCAATCTGGATCACCCCTCCACTTT

j_call: TRBJ1-3
v_call: TRBV20-1
d_call: TRBD1
clone_size: few
cdr3_aa: CSALTPDRAGNTIYF
cdr3_nt: TGCAGTGCTCTCACCCCGGACAGGGCTGGAAACACCATATATTTT

j_call: TRBJ1-1
v_call: TRBV29-1
d_call: .
clone_size: many
cdr3_aa: CSAGDTNTEAFF
cdr3_nt: TGCAGCGCCGGGGACACAAACACTGAAGCTTTCTTT

j_call: TRBJ2-5
v_call: TRBV7-9
d_call: TRBD1
clone_size: many
cdr3_aa: CASSRPGTGKETQYF
cdr3_nt: TGTGCCAGCAGCCGACCCGGGACAGGAAAAGAGACCCAGTACTTC

j_call: TRBJ1-2
v_call: TRBV27
d_call: TRBD1
clone_size: few
cdr3_aa: CASSFRGLSYGYTF
cdr3_nt: TGTGCCAGCAGTTTCAGGGGGCTTAGCTATGGCTACACCTTC

j_call: TRBJ2-2
v_call: TRBV11-2
d_call: TRBD1
clone_size: .
cdr3_aa: CASSPQTGVTGELFF
cdr3_nt: TGTGCCAGCAGCCCCCAGACAGGGGTGACCGGGGAGCTGTTTTTT

j_call: TRBJ2-7
v_call: TRBV7-3
d_call: .
clone_size: few
cdr3_aa: CASSLGGVQGVPYEQYF
cdr3_nt: TGTGCCAGCAGCCTCGGGGGGGTACAGGGGGTACCCTACGAGCAGTACTTC

j_call: TRBJ2-5
v_call: TRBV3-1
d_call: TRBD1
clone_size: .
cdr3_aa: CASSVTGTVYF
cdr3_nt: TGTGCCAGCAGCGTCACCGGGACAGTATACTTC

j_call: TRBJ1-2
v_call: TRBV15
d_call: .
clone_size: .
cdr3_aa: CATSKRDSGYGYTF
cdr3_nt: TGTGCCACCAGTAAGAGGGACTCGGGCTATGGCTACACCTTC

j_call: TRBJ1-1
v_call: TRBV29-1
d_call: TRBD1
clone_size: .
cdr3_aa: CSVGGQGVATGEAFF
cdr3_nt: TGCAGCGTTGGCGGACAGGGGGTGGCGACGGGTGAAGCTTTCTTT

j_call: TRBJ2-2
v_call: TRBV29-1
d_call: TRBD1
clone_size: few
cdr3_aa: CSVEDTPDRGDTGELFF
cdr3_nt: TGCAGCGTTGAAGATACCCCCGACAGGGGTGACACCGGGGAGCTGTTTTTT

j_call: TRBJ2-6
v_call: TRBV10-3
d_call: TRBD2
clone_size: many
cdr3_aa: CASSSLSAGSGANVLTF
cdr3_nt: TGTGCCAGCAGTTCCCTGTCAGCGGGGTCCGGGGCCAACGTCCTGACTTTC

j_call: TRBJ2-5
v_call: TRBV20-1
d_call: TRBD2
clone_size: .
cdr3_aa: CSEKSSGGQETQYF
cdr3_nt: TGCAGTGAAAAGTCTAGCGGGGGGCAAGAGACCCAGTACTTC

j_call: TRBJ1-6
v_call: TRBV12-3/TRBV12-4
d_call: TRBD1
clone_size: once
cdr3_aa: CASSFGTGASPLHF
cdr3_nt: TGTGCCAGCAGTTTCGGGACAGGGGCCTCACCCCTCCACTTT

j_call: TRBJ1-1
v_call: TRBV6-2/TRBV6-3
d_call: .
clone_size: many
cdr3_aa: CASSYSQVQGWRNTEAFF
cdr3_nt: TGTGCCAGCAGTTACTCACAGGTACAGGGTTGGAGGAACACTGAAGCTTTCTTT

j_call: TRBJ2-5
v_call: TRBV25-1
d_call: .
clone_size: .
cdr3_aa: CASSIARGRNQETQYF
cdr3_nt: TGTGCCAGCAGCATAGCCCGGGGGAGAAACCAAGAGACCCAGTACTTC

j_call: TRBJ1-1
v_call: TRBV10-3
d_call: .
clone_size: once
cdr3_aa: CASSQSRGTNTEAFF
cdr3_nt: TGTGCCAGCAGCCAATCGAGGGGAACGAACACTGAAGCTTTCTTT

j_call: TRBJ1-5
v_call: TRBV6-2/TRBV6-3
d_call: TRBD1
clone_size: few
cdr3_aa: CASSKMTGTGIQPQHF
cdr3_nt: TGTGCCAGCAGCAAGATGACCGGGACAGGGATTCAGCCCCAGCATTTT

j_call: TRBJ1-5
v_call: TRBV12-3/TRBV12-4
d_call: TRBD1
clone_size: .
cdr3_aa: CASGLGTGDQPQHF
cdr3_nt: TGTGCTAGTGGTTTGGGGACAGGGGATCAGCCCCAGCATTTT

j_call: TRBJ2-5
v_call: TRBV10-3
d_call: .
clone_size: few
cdr3_aa: CASSPGRGGETQYF
cdr3_nt: TGTGCCAGCAGCCCGGGCCGGGGTGGGGAGACCCAGTACTTC

j_call: TRBJ2-7
v_call: TRBV20-1
d_call: TRBD1
clone_size: .
cdr3_aa: CSARSFHRGLHEQYF
cdr3_nt: TGCAGTGCTAGATCTTTCCACAGGGGGCTTCACGAGCAGTACTTC